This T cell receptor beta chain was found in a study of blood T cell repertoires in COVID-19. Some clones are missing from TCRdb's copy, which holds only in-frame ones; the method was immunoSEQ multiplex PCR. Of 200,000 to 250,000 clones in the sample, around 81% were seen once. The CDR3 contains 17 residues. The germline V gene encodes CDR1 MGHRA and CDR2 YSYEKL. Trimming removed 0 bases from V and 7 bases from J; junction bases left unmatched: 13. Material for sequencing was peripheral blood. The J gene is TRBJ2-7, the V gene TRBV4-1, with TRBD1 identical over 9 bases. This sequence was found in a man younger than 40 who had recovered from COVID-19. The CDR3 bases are TGCGCCAGCAGCCAAGACTCACAGGGGGCGGGAAGGAAGGAGCAGTACTTC. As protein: CASSQDSQGAGRKEQYF.